The 16 T cell receptor beta chains given below trace back to one sample, sequenced in a study of OX40 agonist ivuxolimab in advanced cancers. Here immunoSEQ multiplex PCR was the method, and the copy in TCRdb shows in-frame clones only, minus some. The table records tens of thousands of clones, 78% of them present only once. Sequencing was performed on CD4+ or CD8+ T cells sorted from blood, taken in a trial of the OX40 agonist ivuxolimab. These receptors all stem from an adult with an advanced solid tumor such as melanoma, head and neck, liver or kidney cancer.

This chain connects TRBV21-1 to TRBJ2-4; the tabulated D call, TRBD2, remains unverified against the DNA. TRBV21-1 corresponds to a pseudogene. CDR3 length: 19 amino acids. CDR3 DNA sequence: TGTGCCAGCAGCCCCCTAAGCGGGGGGGCCGACGAAGCCAAAAACATTCAGTACTTC. Amino acid sequence: CASSPLSGGADEAKNIQYF.

The genes are TRBV4-1 and TRBJ2-5; D possibly corresponds to TRBD2 (6 bases). The CDR3 runs to 16 residues. Germline CDR1 MGHRA, CDR2 YSYEKL. Trimming removed 2 bases at V and 5 bases at J, with 18 bases between. This chain's CDR3 is CASSQNPTPGAETQYF. The DNA of the CDR3 is TGCGCCAGCAGCCAAAACCCCACCCCGGGAGCGGAGACCCAGTACTTC.

The CDR3 loop is CASSPGDLTYEQYF. CDR3 in DNA: TGTGCCAGCAGCCCGGGGGACCTGACCTACGAGCAGTACTTC. V is TRBV7-9 and J is TRBJ2-7; possible D gene TRBD2, 6 bases. Germline values: CDR1 SEHNR, CDR2 FQNEAQ (reference sequence). This CDR3 has 14 amino acids. Trimming took 5 bases from V and 2 from J, leaving 13 bases between them.

The chain combines TRBV11-2 with TRBJ2-7, with unresolved D. From germline, CDR1 is SGHAT and CDR2 FQNNGV. This CDR3 has 13 residues. V lost 8 bases, J lost 2 bases, and 13 bases lay in between. The CDR3, as DNA: TGTGCCAGCCGATTGAACAGCCCCTACGAGCAGTACTTC. This translates into CASRLNSPYEQYF.

This sequence joins TRBV28 and TRBJ1-5; D might be TRBD1 (5 bases). V gave up 7 bases and J gave up 2 bases, with 15 bases separating them. Looked up from germline, CDR1 is MDHEN and CDR2 is SYDVKM. The CDR3 has 15 residues. Written as DNA, the CDR3 is TGTGCCAGCACCAGGACAAGTTGGGGCAATCAGCCCCAGCATTTT. It encodes CASTRTSWGNQPQHF.

The V and J genes are TRBV28 and TRBJ2-7, with 7 nucleotides matching TRBD1. The CDR3 extends over 13 amino acids. The germline CDR1 and CDR2 sequences are MDHEN and SYDVKM. J was trimmed by 3 bases and V by 9 bases; bases with no gene match: 8. CDR3 sequence reads: CASESRDSYEQYF. The CDR3 DNA reads as TGTGCCAGTGAATCCCGGGACAGCTACGAGCAGTACTTC.

The CDR3 spells CASSKQYYGYTF. The DNA of the CDR3 is TGTGCCAGTAGTAAGCAGTACTATGGCTACACCTTC. This rearrangement joins TRBV19 to TRBJ1-2; no clear D gene. The CDR3 has 12 amino acids. The germline gives CDR1 LNHDA, CDR2 SQIVND (reference sequence). Deletions cut 4 bases from V and 3 bases from J, with 6 bases between.

This chain connects TRBV28 to TRBJ1-3; D remains unclear. CDR1 is MDHEN, CDR2 SYDVKM, per germline. The V end was cut by 2 bases, the J end by 9 bases, with 5 bases between. The CDR3 is made up of 11 amino acids. The CDR3 DNA sequence: TGTGCCAGCAGTTTAGCTAGCACCATATATTTT. This translates into CASSLASTIYF.

The V and J genes are TRBV29-1 and TRBJ2-7; 9 nucleotides line up with TRBD2. Germline values: CDR1 SQVTM, CDR2 ANQGSEA. V was pared by 5 bases and J by 2 bases, with 4 bases of the junction left unmatched. There are 13 residues in the CDR3. CDR3 amino acids: CSVLGGGAYEQYF. CDR3 coding DNA: TGCAGCGTTCTGGGCGGGGGGGCCTACGAGCAGTACTTC.

The CDR3 reads CASSPGGGPNTEAFF. DNA of the CDR3: TGTGCCAGCAGCCCAGGGGGGGGACCGAACACTGAAGCTTTCTTT. V gene TRBV21-1 combines with J gene TRBJ1-1. TRBV21-1 is tagged as a pseudogene. The CDR3 length is 15 residues.

The chain employs TRBV30 and TRBJ2-2, with D hard to call. Per the germline V gene, CDR1 is GTSNPN and CDR2 is SVGIG (reference sequence). The CDR3 spans 11 residues. Trimming took off 3 bases at V and 1 base at J, with 0 bases between the two ends. CDR3 protein: CAWRNTGELFF. In DNA, the CDR3 is TGTGCCTGGAGGAACACCGGGGAGCTGTTTTTT.

The gene calls are TRBV27 and TRBJ2-7, with 9 nucleotides matching TRBD1. Per the germline V gene, CDR1 is MNHEY and CDR2 is SMNVEV (reference sequence). Unmatched junction bases numbered 9, after V lost 5 bases and J lost 4 bases. The CDR3 extends over 15 amino acids. CDR3 sequence reads: CASSPPGTGIYEQYF. DNA of the CDR3: TGTGCCAGCAGTCCACCTGGGACAGGGATTTACGAGCAGTACTTC.

The chain is built from TRBV18 and TRBJ1-1; TRBD1 might be the D (5 bases). This CDR3 has 16 amino acids. Germline V gene sequence: CDR1 KGHSH, CDR2 LQKENI. V was pared by 1 base and J by 5 bases, with 17 bases between. CDR3 loop: CASSPQEKGMLTEAFF. DNA for the CDR3: TGTGCCAGCTCACCACAGGAGAAGGGGATGTTAACTGAAGCTTTCTTT.

The chain links TRBV6-6 to TRBJ2-3; 10 nucleotides line up with TRBD2. The germline V gene encodes CDR1 MNHNY and CDR2 SVGAGI (reference sequence). J was trimmed by 4 bases and V by 7 bases; bases with no gene match: 5. The CDR3 extends over 14 amino acids. The CDR3 sequence is CASTSGSGADTQYF. The CDR3 nucleotides read TGTGCCAGCACTAGCGGGAGTGGCGCAGATACGCAGTATTTT.

This chain links TRBV19 with TRBJ1-1; D is uncertain. V lost 5 bases and J 2 bases, leaving 6 bases between the germline ends. The germline gives CDR1 LNHDA, CDR2 SQIVND (reference sequence). The CDR3 length is 12 residues. CDR3 DNA: TGTGCCAGTAGTCAATTCAACACTGAAGCTTTCTTT. Its protein product is CASSQFNTEAFF.

The chain combines TRBV10-1 with TRBJ2-2, with 8 bases identical to TRBD2. Germline CDR1 and CDR2: WNHNN and SYGVQD (reference sequence). Trimming cost V 5 bases and J 3 bases; bases outside gene matches: 5. This CDR3 is 15 amino acids long. The CDR3 DNA sequence: TGCGCCAGCAGTCGGGGGGGCGCGTACACCGGGGAGCTGTTTTTT. Translated: CASSRGGAYTGELFF.